The 14 T cell receptor beta chains reported below all come from one sample, sequenced in a study of blood T cell repertoires in COVID-19. TCRdb's table, derived via immunoSEQ multiplex PCR, lists solely in-frame clones and lacks some. The sample comprises approximately 250,000 clones, approximately 87% of which are singletons, and roughly 4.6% rests with the top ten. The sequencing input was peripheral blood. Every receptor here comes from a man between 60 and 75 years old who had recovered from COVID-19.

This clone was detected only once. CDR3 in amino acids: CATSRKGQGSSPLHF. Here the CDR3 DNA reads TGTGCCACCAGCAGGAAAGGACAGGGGAGTTCACCCCTCCACTTT. V gene TRBV15 combines with J gene TRBJ1-6; 9 bases fit TRBD1. The CDR3 length is 15 residues. Germline CDR1 LNHNV, CDR2 YYDKDF (reference sequence). After removal of 3 bases from V and 9 bases from J, the junction contained 6 bases not matched to a gene.

The gene calls are TRBV28 and TRBJ1-4; 8 bases are a match to TRBD1. Trimming cost V 8 bases and J 0 bases; bases outside gene matches: 5. CDR3 length: 15 residues. From germline, CDR1 is MDHEN and CDR2 SYDVKM. The CDR3 nucleotides are TGTGCCAGCGCAACAGGGGGGTCAACTAATGAAAAACTGTTTTTT. This encodes CASATGGSTNEKLFF.

V is TRBV6-1 and J is TRBJ1-3, with unresolved D. Between the trimmed V and J ends, which lost 2 bases and 0 bases, there was a span of 11 bases. The germline CDR1 and CDR2 sequences are MNHNS and SASEGT. The CDR3 runs 16 residues. The CDR3 bases are TGTGCCAGCAGTGAAAGAGCGATGCCCTCTGGAAACACCATATATTTT. Its protein is CASSERAMPSGNTIYF.

This chain uses TRBV7-2 with TRBJ2-1; 10 positions match TRBD2. V lost 0 bases and J lost 7; bases outside the gene matches: 3. The CDR3 runs 15 residues. CDR1 is SGHTA, CDR2 FQGNSA, per germline. CDR3 loop: CASSLAAGGRNEQFF. The CDR3 DNA reads as TGTGCCAGCAGCTTAGCAGCGGGAGGGAGGAATGAGCAGTTCTTC.

The rearrangement joins TRBV2 to TRBJ2-2, with TRBD2 identical over 13 bases. Germline CDR1 and CDR2: SNHLY and FYNNEI. This CDR3 region has 15 residues. V shed 4 bases and J 6 bases; nucleotides not matched to a gene: 2. The CDR3 spells CASSGLAGGPGELFF. DNA for the CDR3: TGTGCCAGCAGTGGACTAGCGGGGGGCCCCGGGGAGCTGTTTTTT.

This clone occurred a few times. V and J are TRBV6-6 and TRBJ1-3; D uncertain. Germline V CDR1 and CDR2: MNHNY, SVGAGI (reference sequence). V was trimmed by 0 bases and J by 0 bases, leaving 9 bases between them. The CDR3 spans 16 residues. CDR3 protein: CASSYSQLSSGNTIYF. The CDR3 bases are TGTGCCAGCAGTTACTCACAACTAAGCTCTGGAAACACCATATATTTT.

This chain links TRBV11-3 with TRBJ2-5, with 11 bases fitting TRBD2. Germline trimming cut 4 bases from V and 3 bases from J; bases unmatched to any gene: 10. The CDR3 is 17 residues long. Germline V gives CDR1 SGHNT, CDR2 YENEEA. The CDR3 bases are TGTGCCAGCAGCTCACCCCGCCCGGGACTAGCGGAAGAGACCCAGTACTTC. Protein: CASSSPRPGLAEETQYF.

Details on this clone: The junction departs from germline at one end; a sequencing error may be responsible. The CDR3 reads CASSERGGLPVF. The DNA of the CDR3 is TGTGCCAGCAGTGAAAGGGGGGGACTGCCGGTCTTC. The chain employs TRBV6-1 and TRBJ2-7; TRBD2 might be the D (7 bases). The germline gives CDR1 MNHNS, CDR2 SASEGT. The CDR3 runs to 12 residues.

V usage is TRBV2 and J usage is TRBJ2-1; TRBD1 matches 10 bases. The trim removed 7 bases at V and 5 bases at J, leaving 5 bases unmatched. Germline CDR1 and CDR2: SNHLY and FYNNEI. The CDR3 loop spans 14 amino acids. The CDR3 nucleotides read TGTGCCAGCACCCGGGACAGGGGAGACAATGAGCAGTTCTTC. Its protein is CASTRDRGDNEQFF.

The chain couples TRBV25-1 to TRBJ2-3, with D tentatively TRBD2 (5 bases). Germline CDR1 and CDR2: MGHDK and SYGVNS. V shed 3 bases and J shed 2 bases, with 12 bases lying between them. The CDR3 consists of 15 residues. CDR3 residues: CASSDLGGPTDTQYF. CDR3 sequence (DNA): TGTGCCAGCAGTGATCTAGGCGGGCCCACAGATACGCAGTATTTT.

The chain joins TRBV7-2 to TRBJ1-4; 8 bases fit TRBD1. Per germline, CDR1 SGHTA and CDR2 FQGNSA. J was trimmed by 0 bases and V by 4 bases; bases with no gene match: 4. CDR3 length equals 16 residues. The CDR3 region has the DNA TGTGCCAGCAGCTGGGGACAGGCAGCAACTAATGAAAAACTGTTTTTT. This gives the protein CASSWGQAATNEKLFF. Full variable domain (remainder filled in from reference TRBV7-2 and TRBJ1-4): GAGVSQSPSNKVTEKGKDVELRCDPISGHTALYWYRQSLGQGLEFLIYFQGNSAPDKSGLPSDRFSAERTGGSVSTLTIQRTQQEDSAVYLCASSWGQAATNEKLFFGSGTQLSVL.

This chain's CDR3 is CASSTPGTGSYNEQFF. CDR3 nucleotide sequence: TGTGCCAGCAGTACACCCGGGACAGGATCGTACAATGAGCAGTTCTTC. The chain recombines TRBV28 with TRBJ2-1, with TRBD1 identical over 8 bases. Looked up from germline, CDR1 is MDHEN and CDR2 is SYDVKM. V shed 5 bases and J 4 bases; nucleotides not matched to a gene: 10. The CDR3 is made up of 16 amino acids.

This sequence joins TRBV29-1 and TRBJ1-5, with D uncertain. Germline assignment: CDR1 SQVTM and CDR2 ANQGSEA. CDR3 length equals 12 residues. Trimming shortened V by 8 bases and J by 5 bases, and 13 bases separated the two germline ends. CDR3 sequence: CSIEGGYQPQHF. CDR3 coding DNA: TGCAGCATCGAGGGCGGATATCAGCCCCAGCATTTT.

The chain joins TRBV7-2 to TRBJ1-2; D gene unclear. Trimming took off 1 base at V and 1 base at J, with 13 bases between the two ends. Germline V gene data show CDR1 as SGHTA and CDR2 as FQGNSA. CDR3 length: 16 amino acids. CDR3 in amino acids: CASSLVGAGINYGYTF. The CDR3 coding sequence is TGTGCCAGCAGCTTAGTCGGAGCGGGAATTAACTATGGCTACACCTTC.